The 17 T cell receptor beta chains presented below share a single source sample, sequenced in a study of blood T cell repertoires in COVID-19. The protocol was immunoSEQ multiplex PCR, while the TCRdb copy is restricted to in-frame clones and leaves out a portion. The sample carries fewer than 250,000 clones, around 83% recorded once. The sample was peripheral blood. The source is a woman in her forties or fifties with acute or convalescent COVID-19.

The V gene is TRBV7-2, the J gene TRBJ2-5; D is perhaps TRBD2 (7 bases). Germline V gene sequence: CDR1 SGHTA, CDR2 FQGNSA. V dropped 3 bases and J dropped 2 bases, with 13 bases sitting between them. This CDR3 comprises 15 residues. The CDR3 loop is CASSFRGGQQETQYF. The CDR3 nucleotides are TGTGCCAGCAGCTTTAGGGGGGGCCAACAAGAGACCCAGTACTTC.

The CDR3 region is CASSLGQGAHEQYF. CDR3 nucleotides: TGTGCCAGCAGCCTGGGACAGGGGGCCCACGAGCAGTACTTC. The genes are TRBV6-2 or TRBV6-3 and TRBJ2-7, with 12 bases fitting TRBD1. Germline V gene sequence: CDR1 MNHEY, CDR2 SVGEGT. Losses at the gene ends were 6 bases for V and 5 bases for J; bases not matched to a gene: 5. This CDR3 spans 14 amino acids.

The chain links TRBV3-1 (or the pseudogene TRBV3-2) to TRBJ1-4; no reliable D call. This CDR3 is 15 amino acids long. V lost 2 bases to trimming and J lost 3 bases, with 10 bases between them. CDR1 and CDR2 (germline): LGHDT, YNNKEL (reference sequence). The CDR3 bases are TGTGCCAGCAGCCAACTAAAGTGGTCTAATGAAAAACTGTTTTTT. Protein: CASSQLKWSNEKLFF.

The V gene is TRBV5-1, the J gene TRBJ2-2; 7 bases map to TRBD1. Germline V gene data show CDR1 as SGHRS and CDR2 as YFSETQ. With V trimmed by 3 bases and J by 1 base, 12 bases remained unmatched. The CDR3 runs to 18 residues. The DNA of the CDR3 is TGCGCCAGCAGCTCTGGGGACAGACATAAACTGAACACCGGGGAGCTGTTTTTT. Its protein product is CASSSGDRHKLNTGELFF.

J is TRBJ2-5 and V is TRBV15, with 7 bases matching TRBD1. V lost 3 bases, J lost 2 bases, and 0 bases stayed unmatched. This CDR3 is built from 13 residues. The germline V gene has CDR1 LNHNV and CDR2 YYDKDF (reference sequence). DNA for the CDR3: TGTGCCACCAGCAGGGACAGGCAAGAGACCCAGTACTTC. Translation gives CATSRDRQETQYF. The complete variable domain, with remaining parts taken from reference TRBV15 and TRBJ2-5, reads DAMVIQNPRYQVTQFGKPVTLSCSQTLNHNVMYWYQQKSSQAPKLLFHYYDKDFNNEADTPDNFQSRRPNTSFCFLDIRSPGLGDTAMYLCATSRDRQETQYFGPGTRLLVL.

This sequence joins TRBV6-5 and TRBJ1-6; possible D gene TRBD1, 6 bases. The germline CDR1 and CDR2 sequences are MNHEY and SVGAGI. Between the trimmed V and J ends, which lost 7 bases and 5 bases, there was a span of 12 bases. The CDR3 totals 14 residues. CDR3: CASKAGDNNSPLHF. In nucleotides, the CDR3 is TGTGCCAGCAAGGCAGGGGACAATAATTCACCCCTCCACTTT.

The V and J genes are TRBV7-2 and TRBJ1-1, with D possibly TRBD1 on 6 matching bases. The germline V gene encodes CDR1 SGHTA and CDR2 FQGNSA. The CDR3 runs 17 residues. With 1 base removed from V and 1 base from J, the gap between germline ends came to 16 bases. CDR3 amino acids: CASSLVYTGRGNTEAFF. The CDR3 DNA sequence: TGTGCCAGCAGCTTAGTTTACACAGGGAGAGGGAACACTGAAGCTTTCTTT.

This clone was seen once. This chain links TRBV27 with TRBJ2-1; D is uncertain. CDR1 is MNHEY and CDR2 is SMNVEV in the germline V gene (reference sequence). This CDR3 has 13 amino acids. The V and J ends lost 2 bases and 5 bases respectively, with 7 bases between them. CDR3 sequence: CASSLRLNNEQFF. In nucleotides, the CDR3 is TGTGCCAGCAGTTTACGACTGAACAATGAGCAGTTCTTC.

The chain uses TRBV5-6 and TRBJ1-6; TRBD1 agrees at 8 bases. J gave up 11 bases and V 4 bases, and 5 bases lay outside the gene matches. Germline CDR1 and CDR2: SGHDT and YYEEEE. The CDR3 covers 13 residues. In DNA form, the CDR3 reads TGTGCCAGCAGCCTGGACAGGGAACCACCCCTCCACTTT. As protein: CASSLDREPPLHF. Full variable domain (outside the CDR3, taken from reference TRBV5-6 and TRBJ1-6): DAGVTQSPTHLIKTRGQQVTLRCSPKSGHDTVSWYQQALGQGPQFIFQYYEEEERQRGNFPDRFSGHQFPNYSSELNVNALLLGDSALYLCASSLDREPPLHFGNGTRLTVT.

The chain combines TRBV27 with TRBJ2-1; weak D call: TRBD1 (6 bases). Trimming left V 6 bases short and J 8 bases short, with 14 bases between. CDR3 size: 13 residues. Germline values: CDR1 MNHEY, CDR2 SMNVEV (reference sequence). CDR3 sequence (DNA): TGTGCCAGCAGAGAGATAGGGGGTGATGAGCAGTTCTTC. Protein sequence: CASREIGGDEQFF.

This clone was observed once. The sample holds other DNA sequences that translate to the same CDR3. This chain connects TRBV4-3 to TRBJ1-1; no reliable D call. Trimming took off 0 bases at V and 5 bases at J, with 4 bases between the two ends. This CDR3 contains 12 residues. CDR1 and CDR2 from the germline V gene are LGHNA and YSLEER. In nucleotides, the CDR3 is TGCGCCAGCAGCCAAGACAGAACTGAAGCTTTCTTT. Its protein is CASSQDRTEAFF.

This clone was counted once. The rearrangement links TRBV5-4 to TRBJ2-5; the match to TRBD1 covers 9 bases. The CDR3 sequence is 15 residues long. Per germline, CDR1 SGHNT and CDR2 YYREEE (reference sequence). The ends lost 4 bases at V and 1 base at J; junction bases unmatched: 5. The CDR3 region is CASSQGTGSQETQYF. The DNA for the CDR3 is TGTGCCAGCAGCCAGGGGACAGGGAGCCAAGAGACCCAGTACTTC.

The chain links TRBV27 to TRBJ1-5; tentatively, D is TRBD1 (6 bases). With 8 bases removed from V and 5 bases from J, the gap between germline ends came to 13 bases. The CDR3 length is 13 residues. Germline V gene data show CDR1 as MNHEY and CDR2 as SMNVEV (reference sequence). The CDR3 DNA reads TGTGCCAGCCGGGACACCAAGGATCAGCCCCAGCATTTT. Amino acids: CASRDTKDQPQHF.

The chain joins TRBV5-1 to TRBJ1-2; the D gene is possibly TRBD1 (5 bases). Trimming left V 1 base short and J 6 bases short, with 7 bases between. The CDR3 runs 12 residues. Germline V gives CDR1 SGHRS, CDR2 YFSETQ. The CDR3 loop is CASSLLGDGYTF. The CDR3, as DNA: TGCGCCAGCAGCTTGCTAGGGGATGGCTACACCTTC.

J is TRBJ2-1 and V is TRBV24-1; the D is unclear. This CDR3 region has 14 residues. The V end was cut by 4 bases, the J end by 1 base, with 7 bases between. Germline CDR1 reads KGHDR; CDR2 reads SFDVKD. The CDR3 nucleotides are TGTGCCACCAGTGAGCGCGGATCCTACAATGAGCAGTTCTTC. Translating gives CATSERGSYNEQFF.

This clone was detected only once. The V and J genes are TRBV28 and TRBJ2-7; tentatively, D is TRBD2 (6 bases). The germline V gene encodes CDR1 MDHEN and CDR2 SYDVKM. V shed 6 bases and J shed 3 bases, with 18 bases lying between them. CDR3 length: 15 amino acids. This chain's CDR3 is CASRGGGGEGYEQYF. The CDR3 DNA reads TGTGCCAGCAGGGGAGGCGGAGGTGAGGGCTACGAGCAGTACTTC. Full variable domain (missing parts from reference TRBV28 and TRBJ2-7): DVKVTQSSRYLVKRTGEKVFLECVQDMDHENMFWYRQDPGLGLRLIYFSYDVKMKEKGDIPEGYSVSREKKERFSLILESASTNQTSMYLCASRGGGGEGYEQYFGPGTRLTVT.

The chain employs TRBV6-2 or TRBV6-3 and TRBJ2-7; no definite D call. The CDR3 extends over 13 amino acids. Trimming stripped 0 bases from V and 4 bases from J, with 7 bases between. Germline lookup yields CDR1 MNHEY and CDR2 SVGEGT. As DNA, the CDR3 is TGTGCCAGCAGTTACTCCATCCATTACGAGCAGTACTTC. Translation gives CASSYSIHYEQYF.